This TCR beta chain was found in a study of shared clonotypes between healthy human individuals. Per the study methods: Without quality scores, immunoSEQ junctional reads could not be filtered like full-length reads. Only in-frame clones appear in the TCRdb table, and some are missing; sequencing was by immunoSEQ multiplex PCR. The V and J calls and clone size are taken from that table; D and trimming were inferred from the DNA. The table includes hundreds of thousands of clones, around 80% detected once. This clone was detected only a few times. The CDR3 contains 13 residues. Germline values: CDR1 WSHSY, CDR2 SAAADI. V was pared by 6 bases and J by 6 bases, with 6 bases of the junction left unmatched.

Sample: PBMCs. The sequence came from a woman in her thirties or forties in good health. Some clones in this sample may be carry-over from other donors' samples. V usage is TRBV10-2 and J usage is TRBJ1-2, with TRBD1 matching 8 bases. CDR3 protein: CASRDRGGDGYTF. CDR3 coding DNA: TGCGCCAGCAGAGACAGGGGAGGGGATGGCTACACCTTC.